The 13 T cell receptor beta chains below all came from one sample that was sequenced in a study of blood T cell repertoires in COVID-19. Profiled with immunoSEQ multiplex PCR; TCRdb holds only in-frame clones, not every one. The sample has some 240,000 clones; roughly nine tenths are singletons. The sequenced sample was peripheral blood. The receptors here all came from a man in his fifties or sixties with COVID-19, enrolled during active disease.

The chain links TRBV9 to TRBJ2-6; 9 bases line up with TRBD2. Germline loops: CDR1 SGDLS, CDR2 YYNGEE. The CDR3 is made up of 19 amino acids. After removal of 0 bases from V and 1 base from J, the junction contained 8 bases not matched to a gene. The CDR3 reads CASSVELAGVLSGANVLTF. The CDR3 nucleotides are TGTGCCAGCAGCGTAGAGTTAGCGGGAGTACTGTCTGGGGCCAACGTCCTGACTTTC.

The J gene is TRBJ1-2, the V gene TRBV9, with a weak D call TRBD1 (6 bases). Germline V gene data show CDR1 as SGDLS and CDR2 as YYNGEE. Trimming took off 5 bases at V and 1 base at J, with 12 bases between the two ends. This CDR3 comprises 14 residues. The CDR3 DNA is TGTGCCAGCAGGGAACAAGGGGGTAACTATGGCTACACCTTC. Translated: CASREQGGNYGYTF. The whole variable domain, filled in from reference TRBV9 and TRBJ1-2, reads DSGVTQTPKHLITATGQRVTLRCSPRSGDLSVYWYQQSLDQGLQFLIQYYNGEERAKGNILERFSAQQFPDLHSELNLSSLELGDSALYFCASREQGGNYGYTFGSGTRLTVV.

The rearrangement uses TRBV7-2 and TRBJ1-5; 8 positions match TRBD1. Germline CDR1 SGHTA, CDR2 FQGNSA. V trimming: 2 bases; J trimming: 0 bases; junction bases outside the gene matches: 3. The CDR3 is 16 amino acids. DNA of the CDR3: TGTGCCAGCAGCTTAAGACAGGGGAATAGCAATCAGCCCCAGCATTTT. Its protein is CASSLRQGNSNQPQHF.

V gene TRBV7-2 combines with J gene TRBJ2-7, with D perhaps matching TRBD2 (6 bases). CDR3 length equals 13 residues. Germline V lookup: CDR1 SGHTA, CDR2 FQGNSA. V gave up 6 bases and J gave up 2 bases, with 11 bases separating them. The CDR3 region is CASRDAGTYEQYF. In DNA form, the CDR3 reads TGTGCCAGCAGGGACGCGGGGACCTACGAGCAGTACTTC.

This rearrangement joins TRBV5-4 to TRBJ1-1; 7 nucleotides agree with TRBD1. The CDR3 length is 15 residues. V dropped 4 bases and J dropped 4; count of bases not matched to a gene: 10. Germline CDR1 and CDR2: SGHNT and YYREEE (reference sequence). The chain's CDR3 is CASSALLSGGTEAFF. DNA for the CDR3: TGTGCCAGCAGCGCTCTACTCTCAGGGGGCACTGAAGCTTTCTTT.

The DNA for the CDR3 is TGTGCCAGCTCACCGCGCGCCGGACTAGCGGGAGTCACAGATACGCAGTATTTT. Its protein product is CASSPRAGLAGVTDTQYF. This chain uses TRBV18 with TRBJ2-3; 13 nucleotides match TRBD2. V dropped 3 bases and J dropped 2; count of bases not matched to a gene: 8. Germline V gene data show CDR1 as KGHSH and CDR2 as LQKENI. This CDR3 region has 18 residues.

The chain uses TRBV27 and TRBJ2-1; the match to TRBD2 covers 15 bases. Unmatched junction bases numbered 12, after V lost 6 bases and J lost 6 bases. Germline V lookup: CDR1 MNHEY, CDR2 SMNVEV (reference sequence). The CDR3 consists of 18 residues. The CDR3 region has the DNA TGTGCCAGCAGCGCGGGACTAGCGGGAGGTCGGTCCCGCAATGAGCAGTTCTTC. This codes for CASSAGLAGGRSRNEQFF.

This clone came up a few times. The gene calls are TRBV18 and TRBJ1-1; a possible D gene is TRBD1 (6 bases). Germline lookup yields CDR1 KGHSH and CDR2 LQKENI. V lost 5 bases and J 0 bases, leaving 13 bases between the germline ends. This CDR3 is built from 15 residues. The CDR3 reads CASSWTEEMNTEAFF. The CDR3, as DNA: TGTGCCAGCTCATGGACAGAAGAGATGAACACTGAAGCTTTCTTT.

The gene calls are TRBV14 and TRBJ1-4, with 8 bases aligning to TRBD1. J gave up 3 bases and V 0 bases, and 21 bases lay outside the gene matches. The CDR3 consists of 22 residues. Germline values: CDR1 SGHDN, CDR2 FVKESK. The CDR3 region is CASSQDPTRQGIFRSANEKLFF. The CDR3 nucleotides read TGTGCCAGCAGCCAAGACCCAACACGACAGGGGATATTTAGGTCGGCTAATGAAAAACTGTTTTTT. The full variable domain, its missing parts supplied by reference TRBV14 and TRBJ1-4, is EAGVTQFPSHSVIEKGQTVTLRCDPISGHDNLYWYRRVMGKEIKFLLHFVKESKQDESGMPNNRFLAERTGGTYSTLKVQPAELEDSGVYFCASSQDPTRQGIFRSANEKLFFGSGTQLSVL.

This chain uses TRBV5-6 with TRBJ1-1; D is ambiguous. This CDR3 is 12 amino acids long. Trimming stripped 4 bases from V and 7 bases from J, with 11 bases between. Germline V lookup: CDR1 SGHDT, CDR2 YYEEEE. The CDR3 DNA follows: TGTGCCAGCAGCCCGGATCGGGGTGAAGCTTTCTTT. Encoded protein: CASSPDRGEAFF.

This clone has just a few counts. This chain uses TRBV10-3 with TRBJ2-7; 13 nucleotides line up with TRBD2. V shed 5 bases and J 9 bases; nucleotides not matched to a gene: 10. The CDR3 contains 15 residues. Germline CDR1 ENHRY, CDR2 SYGVKD. The CDR3, as DNA: TGTGCCATCAGTCCACCGACTAGCGGGAGGCGCGGGCAGTACTTC. This encodes CAISPPTSGRRGQYF.

The DNA for the CDR3 is TGCGCCAGCAGCCGCGGGACAGCCGGACTCAACTATGGCTACACCTTC. This sequence encodes CASSRGTAGLNYGYTF. The rearrangement uses TRBV4-1 and TRBJ1-2; 7 bases fit TRBD1. This CDR3 region has 16 residues. The trim removed 4 bases at V and 2 bases at J, leaving 10 bases unmatched. Looked up from germline, CDR1 is MGHRA and CDR2 is YSYEKL.

This clone showed up just once. The rearrangement uses TRBV10-1 and TRBJ2-3; D call uncertain. This CDR3 region has 13 residues. Germline-derived CDR1 and CDR2 are WNHNN and SYGVQD (reference sequence). V was cut by 2 bases and J by 1 base, with 4 bases left in between. CDR3 region: CASSELGTDTQYF. Written as DNA, the CDR3 is TGCGCCAGCAGTGAGCTAGGCACAGATACGCAGTATTTT.